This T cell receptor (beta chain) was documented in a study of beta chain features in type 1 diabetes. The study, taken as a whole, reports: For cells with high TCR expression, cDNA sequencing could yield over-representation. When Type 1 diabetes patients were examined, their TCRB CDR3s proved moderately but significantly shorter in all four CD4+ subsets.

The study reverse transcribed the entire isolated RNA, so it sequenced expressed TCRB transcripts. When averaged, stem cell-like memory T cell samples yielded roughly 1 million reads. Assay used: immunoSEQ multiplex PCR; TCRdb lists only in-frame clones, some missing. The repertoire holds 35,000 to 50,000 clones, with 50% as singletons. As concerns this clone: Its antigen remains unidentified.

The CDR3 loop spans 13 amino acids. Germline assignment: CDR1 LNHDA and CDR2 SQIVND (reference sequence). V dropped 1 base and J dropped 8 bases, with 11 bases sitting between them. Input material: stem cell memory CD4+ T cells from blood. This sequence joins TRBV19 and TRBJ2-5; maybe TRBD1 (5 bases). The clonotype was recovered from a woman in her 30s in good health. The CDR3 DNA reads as TGTGCCAGTAGTATAGCGGACGGACAAACCCAGTACTTC. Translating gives CASSIADGQTQYF.